This TCR beta chain came from a study of read filtering for tumor transcriptome and immune sequencing. The library was built from 400 ng RNA with molecular barcoded adaptors for alpha/delta and beta/gamma chains. From the reads, TCRdb called clonotypes with MiXCR, one entry per CDR3 protein. The table includes more than 45,000 distinct CDR3 sequences, roughly a fifth detected once. The junction had 12 bases not matched to a gene; V was cut back by 5 bases and J by 4 bases. Looked up from germline, CDR1 is MNHNS and CDR2 is SASEGT. The CDR3 covers 17 residues. This receptor was obtained from a donor at least 40 years old with multiple myeloma. V is TRBV6-1 and J is TRBJ2-1, with 9 nucleotides matching TRBD2. The sequencing input was a population of CD138-negative cells sorted from bone marrow. The CDR3 nucleotides read TGTGCCAGCAGTTCCCACCCCCAGAGCGGGAGGTACAATGAGCAGTTCTTC. Its protein product is CASSSHPQSGRYNEQFF.